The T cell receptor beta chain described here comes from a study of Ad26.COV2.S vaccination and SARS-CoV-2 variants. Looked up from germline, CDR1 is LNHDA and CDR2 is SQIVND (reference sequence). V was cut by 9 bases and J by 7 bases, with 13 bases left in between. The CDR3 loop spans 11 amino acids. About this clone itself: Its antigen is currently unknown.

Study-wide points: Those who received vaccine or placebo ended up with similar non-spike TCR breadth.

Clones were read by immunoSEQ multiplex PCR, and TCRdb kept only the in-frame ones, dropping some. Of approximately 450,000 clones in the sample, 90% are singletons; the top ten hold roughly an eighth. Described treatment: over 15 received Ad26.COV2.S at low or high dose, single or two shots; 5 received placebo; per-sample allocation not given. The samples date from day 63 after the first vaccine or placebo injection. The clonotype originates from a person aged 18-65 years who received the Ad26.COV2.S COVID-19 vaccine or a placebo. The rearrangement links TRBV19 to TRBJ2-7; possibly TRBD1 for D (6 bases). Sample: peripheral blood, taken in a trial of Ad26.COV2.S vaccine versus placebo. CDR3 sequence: CASTARGEQYF. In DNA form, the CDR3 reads TGTGCCAGCACCGCGAGGGGGGAGCAGTACTTC.